The 6 T cell receptor beta chains presented below share a single source sample, sequenced in a study of OX40 agonist ivuxolimab in advanced cancers. Receptor libraries were prepared by the immunoSEQ multiplex PCR assay. TCRdb's version of the immuneACCESS table is confined to in-frame rearrangements and falls short of the full clone set. An unresolved V gene accounts for under half of the shortfall where checked; the remainder is of unknown origin. This sample gives about 54,000 clones in total; 80% to 90% of them show up just once. The biggest ten clones account for approximately 1.3% of the sample. The sample consisted of CD4+ or CD8+ T cells sorted from blood, taken in a trial of the OX40 agonist ivuxolimab. The receptors derive from an adult with an advanced solid tumor such as melanoma, head and neck, liver or kidney cancer.

The chain employs TRBV6-5 and TRBJ1-1; the D is unclear. Trimming shortened V by 7 bases and J by 4 bases, and 16 bases separated the two germline ends. The CDR3 length is 14 residues. Germline values: CDR1 MNHEY, CDR2 SVGAGI. The CDR3 bases are TGTGCCAGCAAAAACCCCAAAAGAGTCACTGAAGCTTTCTTT. Protein: CASKNPKRVTEAFF.

The V gene is TRBV6-5, the J gene TRBJ1-2, with D possibly TRBD1 on 5 matching bases. Trimming stripped 0 bases from V and 5 bases from J, with 7 bases between. Germline V gives CDR1 MNHEY, CDR2 SVGAGI. The length of the CDR3 is 13 residues. CDR3 region: CASSYSQDYGYTF. The CDR3 nucleotides are TGTGCCAGCAGTTACTCACAGGATTATGGCTACACCTTC.

The CDR3 DNA reads TGTGCCATCAGTCCGATACAAAATCCAGGGTATGACACCGGGGAGCTGTTTTTT. Translating it yields CAISPIQNPGYDTGELFF. The chain couples TRBV10-3 to TRBJ2-2, with D maybe TRBD1 (5 bases). V lost 5 bases and J lost 3, with 22 bases in between. Germline lookup yields CDR1 ENHRY and CDR2 SYGVKD. The CDR3 runs 18 residues.

The V and J genes are TRBV6-1 and TRBJ2-5; 10 bases are a match to TRBD2. V gave up 3 bases and J gave up 4 bases; unmatched junction bases: 8. Germline loops: CDR1 MNHNS, CDR2 SASEGT. The CDR3 consists of 16 residues. Here the CDR3 reads CASSDPGVAGGETQYF. The CDR3, as DNA: TGTGCCAGCAGTGATCCCGGGGTAGCGGGAGGAGAGACCCAGTACTTC.

The V and J genes are TRBV7-9 and TRBJ1-5; D is possibly TRBD1 (6 bases). Trimming pared 5 bases from V and 1 base from J, leaving 9 bases between. The V gene's germline CDR1 is SEHNR and CDR2 FQNEAQ (reference sequence). CDR3 length: 14 residues. CDR3 loop: CASSRGGSNQPQHF. The CDR3 DNA sequence: TGTGCCAGCAGCCGAGGGGGGAGCAATCAGCCCCAGCATTTT.

The V gene is TRBV5-1, the J gene TRBJ1-1; D remains unclear. V gave up 0 bases and J gave up 0 bases, with 6 bases separating them. Germline CDR1 SGHRS, CDR2 YFSETQ. The CDR3 length is 14 residues. CDR3 DNA: TGCGCCAGCAGCTTGGGACGGTTGAACACTGAAGCTTTCTTT. Translation: CASSLGRLNTEAFF.